This record looks at one T cell receptor beta chain sequence and its context. This CDR3 region has 15 residues. Germline V lookup: CDR1 MNHEY, CDR2 SVGAGI. Trimming removed 6 bases at V and 4 bases at J, with 18 bases between. This sample was included in a study of blood T cell repertoires in COVID-19. The data were produced by immunoSEQ multiplex PCR, yet TCRdb's version contains in-frame clones alone and is incomplete. The sample holds about 140,000 clones, 70% to 90% seen once. The sequenced sample was peripheral blood. This clonotype was obtained from a human donor in a cohort sampled during active COVID-19. The J gene is TRBJ2-5, the V gene TRBV6-5; a possible D gene is TRBD1 (6 bases). The CDR3: CASSDTVGAGETQYF. The CDR3 DNA reads TGTGCCAGCAGCGATACCGTGGGGGCTGGAGAGACCCAGTACTTC.